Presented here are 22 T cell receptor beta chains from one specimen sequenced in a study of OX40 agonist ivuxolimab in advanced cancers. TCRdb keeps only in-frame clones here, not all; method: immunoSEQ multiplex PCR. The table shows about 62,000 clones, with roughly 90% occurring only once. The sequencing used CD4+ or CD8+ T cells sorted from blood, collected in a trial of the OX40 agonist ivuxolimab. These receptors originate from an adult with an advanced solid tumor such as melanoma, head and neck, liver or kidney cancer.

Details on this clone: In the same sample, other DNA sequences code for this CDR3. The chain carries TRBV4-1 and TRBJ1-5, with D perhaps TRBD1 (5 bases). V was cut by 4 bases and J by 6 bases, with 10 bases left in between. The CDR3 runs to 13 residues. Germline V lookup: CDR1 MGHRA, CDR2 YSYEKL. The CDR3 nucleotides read TGCGCCAGCAGCCTCGGTGGGGGTCAGCCCCAGCATTTT. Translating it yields CASSLGGGQPQHF.

The CDR3 loop is CASSGAGNPPANIQYF. CDR3 DNA: TGTGCCAGCAGCGGAGCGGGGAACCCCCCGGCTAACATTCAGTACTTC. The V call is TRBV11-2, the J call TRBJ2-4; 7 bases are shared with TRBD2. This CDR3 has 16 residues. Germline CDR1 reads SGHAT; CDR2 reads FQNNGV. V was pared by 5 bases and J by 7 bases, with 14 bases of the junction left unmatched.

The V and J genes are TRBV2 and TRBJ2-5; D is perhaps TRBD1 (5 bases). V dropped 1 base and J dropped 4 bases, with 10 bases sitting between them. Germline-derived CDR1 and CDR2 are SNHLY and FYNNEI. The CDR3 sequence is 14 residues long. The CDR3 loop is CASSEEGLAETQYF. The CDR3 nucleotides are TGTGCCAGCAGTGAAGAGGGGTTAGCAGAGACCCAGTACTTC. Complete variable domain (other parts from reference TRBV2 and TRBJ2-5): EPEVTQTPSHQVTQMGQEVILRCVPISNHLYFYWYRQILGQKVEFLVSFYNNEISEKSEIFDDQFSVERPDGSNFTLKIRSTKLEDSAMYFCASSEEGLAETQYFGPGTRLLVL.

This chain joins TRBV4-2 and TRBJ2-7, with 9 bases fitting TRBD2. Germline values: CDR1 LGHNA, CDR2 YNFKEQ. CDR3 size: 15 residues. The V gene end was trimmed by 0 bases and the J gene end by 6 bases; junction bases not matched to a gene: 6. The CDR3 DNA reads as TGTGCCAGCAGCCAAGATTTGGTAGCGGGAGCCGAGCAGTACTTC. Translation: CASSQDLVAGAEQYF.

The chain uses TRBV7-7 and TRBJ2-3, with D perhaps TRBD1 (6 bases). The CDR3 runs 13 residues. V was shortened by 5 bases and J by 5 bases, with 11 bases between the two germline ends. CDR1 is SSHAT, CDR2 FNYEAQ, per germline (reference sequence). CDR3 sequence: CASSPGTRDTQYF. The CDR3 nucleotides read TGTGCCAGCAGCCCCGGGACACGAGATACGCAGTATTTT.

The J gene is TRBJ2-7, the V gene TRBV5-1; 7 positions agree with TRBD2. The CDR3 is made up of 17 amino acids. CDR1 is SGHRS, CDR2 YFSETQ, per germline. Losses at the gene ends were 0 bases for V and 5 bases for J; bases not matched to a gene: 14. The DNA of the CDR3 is TGCGCCAGCAGCTTGGATTTTGGCGGGAGTGTTATCCACGAGCAGTACTTC. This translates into CASSLDFGGSVIHEQYF.

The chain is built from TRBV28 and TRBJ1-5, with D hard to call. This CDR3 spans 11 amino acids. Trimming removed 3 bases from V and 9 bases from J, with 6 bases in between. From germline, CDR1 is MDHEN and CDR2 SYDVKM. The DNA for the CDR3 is TGTGCCAGCAGTTTGGGCCGGCCCCAGCATTTT. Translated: CASSLGRPQHF.

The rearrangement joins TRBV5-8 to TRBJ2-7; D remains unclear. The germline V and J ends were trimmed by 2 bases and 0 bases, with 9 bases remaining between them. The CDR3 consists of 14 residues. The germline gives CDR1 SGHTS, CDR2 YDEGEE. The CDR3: CASSLRVSSYEQYF. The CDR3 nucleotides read TGTGCCAGCAGCTTAAGAGTGAGCTCCTACGAGCAGTACTTC.

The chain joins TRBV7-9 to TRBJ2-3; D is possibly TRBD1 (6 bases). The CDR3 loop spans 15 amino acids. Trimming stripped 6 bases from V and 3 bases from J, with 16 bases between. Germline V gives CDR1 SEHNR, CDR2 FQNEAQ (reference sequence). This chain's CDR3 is CASRSTGSTTDTQYF. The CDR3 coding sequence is TGTGCCAGCAGGTCTACAGGGTCGACGACAGATACGCAGTATTTT.

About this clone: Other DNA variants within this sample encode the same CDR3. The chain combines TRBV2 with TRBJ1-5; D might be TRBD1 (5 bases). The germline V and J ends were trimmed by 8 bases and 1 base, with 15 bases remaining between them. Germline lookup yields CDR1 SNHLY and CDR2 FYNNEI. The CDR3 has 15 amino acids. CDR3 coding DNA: TGTGCCAGCCAAGGGACGGGGGGGAGCAATCAGCCCCAGCATTTT. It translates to CASQGTGGSNQPQHF. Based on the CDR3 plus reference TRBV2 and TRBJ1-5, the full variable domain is EPEVTQTPSHQVTQMGQEVILRCVPISNHLYFYWYRQILGQKVEFLVSFYNNEISEKSEIFDDQFSVERPDGSNFTLKIRSTKLEDSAMYFCASQGTGGSNQPQHFGDGTRLSIL.

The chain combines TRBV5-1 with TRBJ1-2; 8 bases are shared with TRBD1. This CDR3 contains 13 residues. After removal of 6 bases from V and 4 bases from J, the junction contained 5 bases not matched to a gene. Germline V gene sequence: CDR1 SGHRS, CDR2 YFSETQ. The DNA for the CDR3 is TGCGCCAGCACCTTACAGGGGGGCTATGGCTACACCTTC. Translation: CASTLQGGYGYTF.

The CDR3 nucleotides read TGTGCCAGCAGTGAAGGACCCGCGGGGTATGGCTACACCTTC. It specifies CASSEGPAGYGYTF. The chain links TRBV6-1 to TRBJ1-2; no clear D gene. The CDR3 contains 14 residues. The germline gives CDR1 MNHNS, CDR2 SASEGT. V lost 1 base and J 5 bases, leaving 11 bases between the germline ends.

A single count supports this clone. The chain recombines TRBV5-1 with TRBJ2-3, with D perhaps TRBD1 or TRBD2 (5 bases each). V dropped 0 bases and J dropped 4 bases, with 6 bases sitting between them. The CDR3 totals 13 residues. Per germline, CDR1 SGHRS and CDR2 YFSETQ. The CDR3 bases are TGCGCCAGCAGCTTGGGAGGGGCAGATACGCAGTATTTT. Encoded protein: CASSLGGADTQYF.

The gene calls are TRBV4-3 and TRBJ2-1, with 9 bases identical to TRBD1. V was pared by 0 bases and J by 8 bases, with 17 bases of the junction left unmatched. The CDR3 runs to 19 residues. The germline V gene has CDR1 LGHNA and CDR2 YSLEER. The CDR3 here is CASSQDGAFGTGFMDEQFF. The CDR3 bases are TGCGCCAGCAGCCAAGACGGCGCGTTCGGGACAGGGTTTATGGATGAGCAGTTCTTC.

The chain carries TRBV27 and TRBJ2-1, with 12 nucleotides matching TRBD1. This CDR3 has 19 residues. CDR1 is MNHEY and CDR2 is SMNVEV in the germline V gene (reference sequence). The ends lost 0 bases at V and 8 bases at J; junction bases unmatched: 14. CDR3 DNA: TGTGCCAGCAGTTTATCGTTTAAGATTGGGACAGGGGGCATCGATGAGCAGTTCTTC. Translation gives CASSLSFKIGTGGIDEQFF.

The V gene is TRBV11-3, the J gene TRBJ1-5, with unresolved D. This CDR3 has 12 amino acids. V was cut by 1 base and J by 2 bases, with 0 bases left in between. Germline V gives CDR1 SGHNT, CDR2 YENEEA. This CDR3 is CASSLGNQPQHF. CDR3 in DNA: TGTGCCAGCAGCTTAGGCAATCAGCCCCAGCATTTT.

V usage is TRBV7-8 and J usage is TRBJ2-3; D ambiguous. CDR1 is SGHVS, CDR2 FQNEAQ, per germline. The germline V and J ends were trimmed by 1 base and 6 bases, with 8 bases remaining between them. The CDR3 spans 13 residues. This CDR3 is CASSLEGWDTQYF. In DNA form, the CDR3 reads TGTGCCAGCAGCTTAGAAGGTTGGGATACGCAGTATTTT.

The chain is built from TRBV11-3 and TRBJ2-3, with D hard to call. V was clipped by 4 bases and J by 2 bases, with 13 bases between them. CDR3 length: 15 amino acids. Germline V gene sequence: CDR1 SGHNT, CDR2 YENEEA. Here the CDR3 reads CASSSIIGNTDTQYF. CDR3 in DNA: TGTGCCAGCAGCTCCATTATCGGAAACACAGATACGCAGTATTTT.

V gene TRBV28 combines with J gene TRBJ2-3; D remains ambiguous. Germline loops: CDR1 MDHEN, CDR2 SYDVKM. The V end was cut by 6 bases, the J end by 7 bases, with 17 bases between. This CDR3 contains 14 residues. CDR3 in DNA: TGTGCCAGCAGCTATCATGCAGCCCCGAATACGCAGTATTTT. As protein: CASSYHAAPNTQYF.

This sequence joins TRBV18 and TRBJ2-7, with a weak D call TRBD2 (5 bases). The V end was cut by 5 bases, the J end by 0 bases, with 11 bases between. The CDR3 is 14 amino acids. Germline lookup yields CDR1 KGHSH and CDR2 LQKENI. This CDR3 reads CASSGLAVSYEQYF. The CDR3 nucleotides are TGTGCCAGCTCAGGGCTAGCAGTCTCCTACGAGCAGTACTTC.

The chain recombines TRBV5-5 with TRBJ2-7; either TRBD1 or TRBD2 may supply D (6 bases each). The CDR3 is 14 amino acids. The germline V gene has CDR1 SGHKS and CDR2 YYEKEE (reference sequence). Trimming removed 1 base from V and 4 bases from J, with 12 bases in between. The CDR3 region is CASSLFTGTYEQYF. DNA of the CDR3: TGTGCCAGCAGCTTGTTTACAGGGACTTACGAGCAGTACTTC.

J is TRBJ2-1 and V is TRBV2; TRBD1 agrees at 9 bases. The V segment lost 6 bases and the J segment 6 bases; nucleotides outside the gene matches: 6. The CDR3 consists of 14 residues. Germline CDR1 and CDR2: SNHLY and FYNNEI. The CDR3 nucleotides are TGTGCCAGCAGGGGGACAGGGACGAGCAATGAGCAGTTCTTC. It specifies CASRGTGTSNEQFF. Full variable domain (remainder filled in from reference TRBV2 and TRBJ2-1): EPEVTQTPSHQVTQMGQEVILRCVPISNHLYFYWYRQILGQKVEFLVSFYNNEISEKSEIFDDQFSVERPDGSNFTLKIRSTKLEDSAMYFCASRGTGTSNEQFFGPGTRLTVL.